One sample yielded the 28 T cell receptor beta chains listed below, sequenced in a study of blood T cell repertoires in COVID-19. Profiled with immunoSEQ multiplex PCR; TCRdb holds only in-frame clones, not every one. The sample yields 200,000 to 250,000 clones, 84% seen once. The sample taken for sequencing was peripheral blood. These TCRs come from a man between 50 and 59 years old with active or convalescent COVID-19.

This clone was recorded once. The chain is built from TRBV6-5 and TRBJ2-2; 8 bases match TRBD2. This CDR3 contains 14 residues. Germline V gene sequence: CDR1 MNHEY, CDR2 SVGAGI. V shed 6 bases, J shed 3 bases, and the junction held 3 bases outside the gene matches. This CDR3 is CASRGLGDTGELFF. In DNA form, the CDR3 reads TGTGCCAGCAGGGGACTAGGAGACACCGGGGAGCTGTTTTTT.

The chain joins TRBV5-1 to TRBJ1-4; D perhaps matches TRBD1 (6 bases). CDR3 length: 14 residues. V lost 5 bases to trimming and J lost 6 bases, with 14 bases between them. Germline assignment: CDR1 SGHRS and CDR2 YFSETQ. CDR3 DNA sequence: TGCGCCAGCAGGGTCATGGGACATTATGAAAAACTGTTTTTT. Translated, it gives CASRVMGHYEKLFF.

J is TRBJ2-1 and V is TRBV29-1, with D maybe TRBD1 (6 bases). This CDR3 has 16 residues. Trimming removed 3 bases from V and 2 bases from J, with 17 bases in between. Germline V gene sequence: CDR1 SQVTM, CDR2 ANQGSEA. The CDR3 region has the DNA TGCAGCGTTGACAAAGCCGGACAGAAAACCTACAATGAGCAGTTCTTC. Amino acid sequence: CSVDKAGQKTYNEQFF.

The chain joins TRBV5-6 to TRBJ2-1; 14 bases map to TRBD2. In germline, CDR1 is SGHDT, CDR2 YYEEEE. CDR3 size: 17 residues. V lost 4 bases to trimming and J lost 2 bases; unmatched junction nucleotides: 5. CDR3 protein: CASSPTSGRGAYNEQFF. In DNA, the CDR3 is TGTGCCAGCAGCCCGACTAGCGGGAGGGGCGCCTACAATGAGCAGTTCTTC.

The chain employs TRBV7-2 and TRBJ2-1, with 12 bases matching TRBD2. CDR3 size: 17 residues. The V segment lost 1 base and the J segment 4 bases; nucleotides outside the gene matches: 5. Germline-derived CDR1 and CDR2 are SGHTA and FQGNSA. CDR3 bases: TGTGCCAGCAGCTTAGGACTACTAGCGGGGGGTTACAATGAGCAGTTCTTC. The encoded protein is CASSLGLLAGGYNEQFF.

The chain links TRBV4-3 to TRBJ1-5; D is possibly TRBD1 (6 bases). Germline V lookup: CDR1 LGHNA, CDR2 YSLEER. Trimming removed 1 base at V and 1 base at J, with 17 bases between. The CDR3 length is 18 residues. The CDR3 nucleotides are TGCGCCAGCAGCCAAGTCTTCGTAAGGGGGAAAAGCAATCAGCCCCAGCATTTT. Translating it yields CASSQVFVRGKSNQPQHF.

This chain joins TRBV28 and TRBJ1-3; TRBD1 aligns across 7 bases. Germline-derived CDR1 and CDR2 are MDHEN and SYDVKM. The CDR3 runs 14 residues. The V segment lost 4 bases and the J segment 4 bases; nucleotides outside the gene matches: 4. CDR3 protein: CASSSPGQGNTIYF. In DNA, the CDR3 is TGTGCCAGCAGTTCACCGGGACAGGGAAACACCATATATTTT.

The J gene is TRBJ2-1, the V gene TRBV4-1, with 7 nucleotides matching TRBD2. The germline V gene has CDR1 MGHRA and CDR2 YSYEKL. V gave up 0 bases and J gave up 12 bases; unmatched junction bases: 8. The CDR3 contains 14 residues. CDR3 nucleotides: TGCGCCAGCAGCCAAGACCTGGGGGGGTACTGGCAGTTCTTC. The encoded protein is CASSQDLGGYWQFF.

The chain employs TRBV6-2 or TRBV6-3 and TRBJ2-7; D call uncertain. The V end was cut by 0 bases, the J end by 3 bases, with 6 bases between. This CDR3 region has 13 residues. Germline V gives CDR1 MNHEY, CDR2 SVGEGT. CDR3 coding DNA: TGTGCCAGCAGTTACTCGAACAGCTACGAGCAGTACGTC. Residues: CASSYSNSYEQYV.

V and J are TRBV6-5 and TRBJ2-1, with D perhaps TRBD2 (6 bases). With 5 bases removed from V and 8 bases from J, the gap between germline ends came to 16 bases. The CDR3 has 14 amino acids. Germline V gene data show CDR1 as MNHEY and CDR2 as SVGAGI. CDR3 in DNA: TGTGCCAGCAGTCCGGCTAGACTAGTCCATGAGCAGTTCTTC. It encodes CASSPARLVHEQFF.

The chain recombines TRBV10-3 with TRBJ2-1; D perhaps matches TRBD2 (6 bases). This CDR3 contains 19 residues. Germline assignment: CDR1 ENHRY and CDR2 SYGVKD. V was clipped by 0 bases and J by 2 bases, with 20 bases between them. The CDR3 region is CAISESKLSRGRPYNEQFF. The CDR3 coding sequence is TGTGCCATCAGTGAGTCGAAACTGTCACGGGGGAGGCCCTACAATGAGCAGTTCTTC.

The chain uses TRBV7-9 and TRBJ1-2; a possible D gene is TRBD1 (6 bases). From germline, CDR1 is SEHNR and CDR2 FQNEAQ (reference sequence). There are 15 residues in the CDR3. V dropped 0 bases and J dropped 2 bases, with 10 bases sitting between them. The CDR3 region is CASSLAGTSNYGYTF. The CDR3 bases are TGTGCCAGCAGCTTAGCCGGGACATCAAACTATGGCTACACCTTC.

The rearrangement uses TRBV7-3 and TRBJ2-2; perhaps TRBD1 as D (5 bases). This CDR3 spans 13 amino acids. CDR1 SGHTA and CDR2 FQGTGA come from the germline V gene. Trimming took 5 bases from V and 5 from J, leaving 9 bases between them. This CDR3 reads CASSNHRTGELFF. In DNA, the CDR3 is TGTGCCAGCAGCAACCACAGGACCGGGGAGCTGTTTTTT.

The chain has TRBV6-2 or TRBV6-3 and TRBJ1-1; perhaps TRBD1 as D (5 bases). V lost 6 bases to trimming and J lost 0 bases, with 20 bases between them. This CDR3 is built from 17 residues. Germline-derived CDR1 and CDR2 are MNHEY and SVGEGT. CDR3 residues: CASSNDWGMALNTEAFF. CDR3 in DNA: TGTGCCAGCAGCAATGATTGGGGCATGGCTTTGAACACTGAAGCTTTCTTT.

The CDR3, as DNA: TGCGCCAGCAGCCAGGCACTAGCGGGAGGGGACCACGAGCAGTACTTC. This sequence encodes CASSQALAGGDHEQYF. V gene TRBV4-3 combines with J gene TRBJ2-7; TRBD2 matches 13 bases. Losses at the gene ends were 3 bases for V and 5 bases for J; bases not matched to a gene: 7. This CDR3 comprises 16 residues. Germline values: CDR1 LGHNA, CDR2 YSLEER.

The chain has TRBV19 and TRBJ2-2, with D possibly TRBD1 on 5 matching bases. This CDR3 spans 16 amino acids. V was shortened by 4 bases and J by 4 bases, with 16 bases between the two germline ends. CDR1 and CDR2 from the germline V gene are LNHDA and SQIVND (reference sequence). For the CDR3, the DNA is TGTGCCAGTAGTAAGGGGCCCACTATGCGCACCGGGGAGCTGTTTTTT. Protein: CASSKGPTMRTGELFF.

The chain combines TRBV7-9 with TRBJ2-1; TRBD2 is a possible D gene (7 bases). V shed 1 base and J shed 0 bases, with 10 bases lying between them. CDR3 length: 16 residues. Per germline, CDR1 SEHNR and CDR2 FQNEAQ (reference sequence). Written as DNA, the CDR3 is TGTGCCAGCAGCTTAGAGAGGGGGGGCTCCTACAATGAGCAGTTCTTC. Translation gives CASSLERGGSYNEQFF.

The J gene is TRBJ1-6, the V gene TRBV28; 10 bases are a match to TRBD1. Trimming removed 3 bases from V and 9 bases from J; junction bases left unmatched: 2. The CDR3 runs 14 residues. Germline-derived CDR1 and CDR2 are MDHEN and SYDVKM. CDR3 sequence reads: CASSLGQGFSPLHF. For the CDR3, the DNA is TGTGCCAGCAGTTTGGGACAGGGGTTTTCACCCCTCCACTTT.

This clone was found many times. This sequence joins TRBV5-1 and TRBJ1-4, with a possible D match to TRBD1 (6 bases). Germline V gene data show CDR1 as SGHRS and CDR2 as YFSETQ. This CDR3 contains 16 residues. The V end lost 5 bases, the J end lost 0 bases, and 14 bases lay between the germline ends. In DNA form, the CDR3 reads TGCGCCAGCAGAGAGGACAGCAGAGCAACTAATGAAAAACTGTTTTTT. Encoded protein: CASREDSRATNEKLFF.

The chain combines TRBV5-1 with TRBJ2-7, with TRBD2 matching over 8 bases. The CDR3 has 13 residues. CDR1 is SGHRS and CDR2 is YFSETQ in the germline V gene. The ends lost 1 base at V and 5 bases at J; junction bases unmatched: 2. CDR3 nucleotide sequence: TGCGCCAGCAGCTTGACTAGCGGTAACGAGCAGTACTTC. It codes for CASSLTSGNEQYF. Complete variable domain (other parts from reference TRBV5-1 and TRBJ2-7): KAGVTQTPRYLIKTRGQQVTLSCSPISGHRSVSWYQQTPGQGLQFLFEYFSETQRNKGNFPGRFSGRQFSNSRSEMNVSTLELGDSALYLCASSLTSGNEQYFGPGTRLTVT.

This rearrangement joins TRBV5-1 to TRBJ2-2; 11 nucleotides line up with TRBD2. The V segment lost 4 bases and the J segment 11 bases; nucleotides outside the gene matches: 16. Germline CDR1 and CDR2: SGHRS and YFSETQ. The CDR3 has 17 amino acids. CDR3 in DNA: TGCGCCAGCAGCCAATTGGGCCTTCTAGCGGGGGGCCCAGAGCTGTTTTTT. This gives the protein CASSQLGLLAGGPELFF.

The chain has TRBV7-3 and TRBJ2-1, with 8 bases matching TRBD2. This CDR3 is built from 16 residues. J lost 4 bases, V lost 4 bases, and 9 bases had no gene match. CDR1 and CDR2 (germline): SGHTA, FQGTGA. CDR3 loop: CASSSSAGEGYNEQFF. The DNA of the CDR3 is TGTGCCAGCAGCTCTTCAGCGGGAGAAGGTTACAATGAGCAGTTCTTC. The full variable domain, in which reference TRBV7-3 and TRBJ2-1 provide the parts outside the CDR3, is GAGVSQTPSNKVTEKGKYVELRCDPISGHTALYWYRQSLGQGPEFLIYFQGTGAADDSGLPNDRFFAVRPEGSVSTLKIQRTERGDSAVYLCASSSSAGEGYNEQFFGPGTRLTVL.

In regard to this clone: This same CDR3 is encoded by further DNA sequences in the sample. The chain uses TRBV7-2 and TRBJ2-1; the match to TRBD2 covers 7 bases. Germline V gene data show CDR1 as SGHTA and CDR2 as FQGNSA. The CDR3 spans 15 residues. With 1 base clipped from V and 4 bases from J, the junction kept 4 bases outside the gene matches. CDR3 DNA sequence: TGTGCCAGCAGCTTAGGACCGGGGGGATACAATGAGCAGTTCTTC. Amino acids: CASSLGPGGYNEQFF.

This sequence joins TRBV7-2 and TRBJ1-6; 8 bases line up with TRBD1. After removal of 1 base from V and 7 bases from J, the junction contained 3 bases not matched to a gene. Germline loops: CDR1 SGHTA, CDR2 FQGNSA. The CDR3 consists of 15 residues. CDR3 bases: TGTGCCAGCAGCTTAGTGCAGGGGGCAAATTCACCCCTCCACTTT. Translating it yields CASSLVQGANSPLHF.

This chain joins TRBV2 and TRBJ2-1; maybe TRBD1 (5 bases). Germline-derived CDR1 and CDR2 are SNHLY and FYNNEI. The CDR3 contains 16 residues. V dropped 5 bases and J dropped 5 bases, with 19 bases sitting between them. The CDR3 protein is CASSNYRPPVDNEQFF. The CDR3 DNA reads TGTGCCAGCAGTAATTACAGGCCGCCTGTGGACAATGAGCAGTTCTTC.

CDR3: CASSYSPGTGVHEQYF. The CDR3 nucleotides are TGTGCCAGCAGTTACTCCCCCGGGACAGGGGTACACGAGCAGTACTTC. V is TRBV6-2 or TRBV6-3 and J is TRBJ2-7, with 10 positions matching TRBD1. Trimming at V came to 0 bases and at J to 5 bases, leaving 7 bases not matched to a gene. Germline V lookup: CDR1 MNHEY, CDR2 SVGEGT. The CDR3 is 16 amino acids.

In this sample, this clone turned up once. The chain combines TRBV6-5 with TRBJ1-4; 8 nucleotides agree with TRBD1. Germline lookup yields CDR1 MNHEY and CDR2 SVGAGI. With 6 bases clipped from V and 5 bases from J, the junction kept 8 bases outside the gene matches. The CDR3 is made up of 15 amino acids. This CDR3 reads CASSDRGGGNEKLFF. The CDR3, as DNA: TGTGCCAGCAGCGACAGGGGAGGGGGCAATGAAAAACTGTTTTTT.

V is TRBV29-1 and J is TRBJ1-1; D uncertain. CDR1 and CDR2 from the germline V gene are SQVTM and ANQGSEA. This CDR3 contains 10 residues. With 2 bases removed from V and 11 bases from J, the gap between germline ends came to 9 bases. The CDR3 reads CSVERVEAFF. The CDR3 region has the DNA TGCAGCGTTGAACGAGTCGAGGCTTTCTTT.